Following are 13 T cell receptor beta chains from one sample sequenced in a study of blood T cells in healthy people across ages. A sample-barcoded 5' primer and a J-beta primer mix were used in a second PCR of about 7 to 12 cycles. TCRdb passed the 5' RACE reads through MiXCR, listing each CDR3 protein once. The top ten hold approximately 0.75% of the sample, which has fewer than 1,200,000 distinct CDR3 sequences, almost 25% seen once. This sample was shared with a second study, whose subject was T cells of mothers and their children.

The sample comprised blood. Every receptor here comes from a girl between 2 and 10 years old in good health.

The chain combines TRBV2 with TRBJ2-1; 12 bases agree with TRBD2. Germline loops: CDR1 SNHLY, CDR2 FYNNEI. V shed 8 bases and J 0 bases; nucleotides not matched to a gene: 8. The CDR3 is 17 residues long. This CDR3 is CASCRLAGDISYNEQFF. The CDR3 DNA reads TGTGCCAGCTGTCGACTAGCGGGGGACATCTCCTACAATGAGCAGTTCTTC.

This clonotype showed up just a few times. This chain joins TRBV15 and TRBJ1-3; D gene ambiguous. From germline, CDR1 is LNHNV and CDR2 YYDKDF (reference sequence). This CDR3 is 13 amino acids long. Trimming left V 1 base short and J 3 bases short, with 4 bases between. The CDR3, as DNA: TGTGCCACCAGCAGAGGGTATGGAAACACCATATATTTT. It codes for CATSRGYGNTIYF. The full variable domain, rest sourced from reference TRBV15 and TRBJ1-3, is DAMVIQNPRYQVTQFGKPVTLSCSQTLNHNVMYWYQQKSSQAPKLLFHYYDKDFNNEADTPDNFQSRRPNTSFCFLDIRSPGLGDTAMYLCATSRGYGNTIYFGEGSWLTVV.

For the CDR3, the DNA is TGTGCCAGCAGCTTAAATGCTGTCCAGCGGGGGGGTTCAGATACGCAGTATTTT. Protein: CASSLNAVQRGGSDTQYF. The chain combines TRBV7-3 with TRBJ2-3; 10 positions agree with TRBD2. CDR1 is SGHTA, CDR2 FQGTGA, per germline. Trimming took 1 base from V and 4 from J; bases not matched to a gene: 11. CDR3 length: 18 amino acids.

The rearrangement links TRBV7-9 to TRBJ2-5, with 8 bases fitting TRBD1. TRBJ2-1 explains the end of the DNA better; the J call may be wrong. The length of the CDR3 is 15 residues. CDR1 is SEHNR, CDR2 FQNEAQ, per germline (reference sequence). CDR3 amino acids: CASSLLDRAHNEQFF. Here the CDR3 DNA reads TGTGCCAGCAGCTTACTGGACAGGGCACACAATGAGCAGTTCTTC.

The V gene is TRBV9, the J gene TRBJ2-5; 7 nucleotides align to TRBD1. In germline, CDR1 is SGDLS, CDR2 YYNGEE. V shed 3 bases and J 3 bases; nucleotides not matched to a gene: 5. The CDR3 extends over 14 amino acids. CDR3 DNA sequence: TGTGCCAGCAGCGAACAGGGGATTGAAGAGACCCAGTACTTC. It specifies CASSEQGIEETQYF.

This clonotype turned up a few times. This chain links TRBV4-1 with TRBJ1-6; D unclear. Germline CDR1 and CDR2: MGHRA and YSYEKL. V was pared by 1 base and J by 10 bases, with 14 bases between. This CDR3 region has 15 residues. The CDR3 bases are TGCGCCAGCAGCCAAGGGGTCGGGGAGTGGTCACCCCTCCACTTT. This codes for CASSQGVGEWSPLHF.

The chain joins TRBV29-1 to TRBJ2-1; D is undetermined. This CDR3 is 11 amino acids long. The ends were cut back, 3 bases at V and 4 bases at J, with 4 bases in the middle. Germline values: CDR1 SQVTM, CDR2 ANQGSEA. The CDR3 coding sequence is TGCAGCGTTGACGAATACAATGAGCAGTTCTTC. This encodes CSVDEYNEQFF.

This clonotype has only a few counts. This chain links TRBV7-9 with TRBJ2-3; D ambiguous. Germline V gene data show CDR1 as SEHNR and CDR2 as FQNEAQ (reference sequence). V was trimmed by 4 bases and J by 6 bases, leaving 11 bases between them. The CDR3 length is 13 residues. This CDR3 reads CASSSSNSDTQYF. For the CDR3, the DNA is TGTGCCAGCAGCTCAAGTAACTCGGATACGCAGTATTTT.

There are a few counts of this clonotype. The chain uses TRBV4-2 and TRBJ2-3; D uncertain. Germline lookup yields CDR1 LGHNA and CDR2 YNFKEQ. V dropped 4 bases and J dropped 5 bases, with 16 bases sitting between them. CDR3 size: 15 residues. CDR3 coding DNA: TGTGCCAGCAGCCCGAAGCACAACCCCGGAGATACGCAGTATTTT. The encoded protein is CASSPKHNPGDTQYF.

V is TRBV18 and J is TRBJ2-7; the D is unclear. Trimming removed 5 bases at V and 0 bases at J, with 14 bases between. Germline V lookup: CDR1 KGHSH, CDR2 LQKENI. The length of the CDR3 is 15 residues. The CDR3 spells CASSTRRSASYEQYF. CDR3 bases: TGTGCCAGCTCAACCAGACGCTCAGCCTCCTACGAGCAGTACTTC.

The V gene is TRBV10-2, the J gene TRBJ2-1; 11 bases are a match to TRBD2. Germline V gene sequence: CDR1 WSHSY, CDR2 SAAADI. V shed 7 bases, J shed 3 bases, and the junction held 2 bases outside the gene matches. CDR3 size: 14 residues. In DNA form, the CDR3 reads TGCGCCAGCAACCTAGCGGGGGGCTACAATGAGCAGTTCTTC. Its translation is CASNLAGGYNEQFF.

This clonotype was recorded a few times. The chain joins TRBV11-2 to TRBJ2-3, with D perhaps being TRBD1 or TRBD2 (5 bases each). The CDR3 runs 14 residues. With 7 bases removed from V and 2 bases from J, the gap between germline ends came to 13 bases. Looked up from germline, CDR1 is SGHAT and CDR2 is FQNNGV. The CDR3 nucleotides read TGTGCCAGCACCCACTGGGGGACCACAGATACGCAGTATTTT. Its translation is CASTHWGTTDTQYF. Full variable domain (missing parts from reference TRBV11-2 and TRBJ2-3): EAGVAQSPRYKIIEKRQSVAFWCNPISGHATLYWYQQILGQGPKLLIQFQNNGVVDDSQLPKDRFSAERLKGVDSTLKIQPAKLEDSAVYLCASTHWGTTDTQYFGPGTRLTVL.

This sequence joins TRBV29-1 and TRBJ2-5; 7 bases map to TRBD1. The J call may be in error: the DNA end matches TRBJ2-1 better. The CDR3 loop spans 15 amino acids. CDR1 and CDR2 (germline): SQVTM, ANQGSEA. The DNA for the CDR3 is TGCAGCGTGCGGACAGGTGGAGAGACTTACAATGAGCAGTTCTTC. This sequence encodes CSVRTGGETYNEQFF.